The 16 T cell receptor beta chains listed next were all sequenced from one sample in a study of blood T cell repertoires in COVID-19. The protocol was immunoSEQ multiplex PCR, while the TCRdb copy is restricted to in-frame clones and leaves out a portion. This sample yields fewer than 200,000 clones, of which around 83% are seen a single time; 7.6% belongs to the top ten. Sequenced: peripheral blood. The receptors originated from a woman in her 70s with COVID-19, enrolled during active disease.

This chain links TRBV28 with TRBJ2-7; 7 nucleotides line up with TRBD1. The germline gives CDR1 MDHEN, CDR2 SYDVKM. This CDR3 comprises 13 residues. With 9 bases clipped from V and 2 bases from J, the junction kept 7 bases outside the gene matches. The CDR3 DNA follows: TGTGCCAGTAGAAAGGGGGCGGCCTACGAGCAGTACTTC. The encoded protein is CASRKGAAYEQYF.

The gene calls are TRBV19 and TRBJ1-1; TRBD1 is a possible D gene (5 bases). Deletions cut 7 bases from V and 1 base from J, with 13 bases between. This CDR3 contains 14 residues. Germline V gene lookup returns CDR1 LNHDA and CDR2 SQIVND (reference sequence). CDR3: CASTWGGTNTEAFF. CDR3 DNA: TGTGCCAGTACCTGGGGGGGAACGAACACTGAAGCTTTCTTT. Full variable domain (outside the CDR3, taken from reference TRBV19 and TRBJ1-1): DGGITQSPKYLFRKEGQNVTLSCEQNLNHDAMYWYRQDPGQGLRLIYYSQIVNDFQKGDIAEGYSVSREKKESFPLTVTSAQKNPTAFYLCASTWGGTNTEAFFGQGTRLTVV.

The chain links TRBV7-2 to TRBJ2-1, with 7 bases matching TRBD1. Germline lookup yields CDR1 SGHTA and CDR2 FQGNSA. This CDR3 has 12 residues. Trimming at V came to 4 bases and at J to 13 bases, leaving 7 bases not matched to a gene. As DNA, the CDR3 is TGTGCCAGCAGCTCAAGCCGGGACAGACAGTTCTTC. This translates into CASSSSRDRQFF.

This sequence joins TRBV6-6 and TRBJ2-7; D possibly corresponds to TRBD1 (5 bases). Trimming took 2 bases from V and 4 from J, leaving 9 bases between them. The CDR3 has 13 amino acids. Per the germline V gene, CDR1 is MNHNY and CDR2 is SVGAGI (reference sequence). The CDR3 nucleotides read TGTGCCAGCAGTTACCCCCAGGGTTACGAGCAGTACTTC. Its translation: CASSYPQGYEQYF.

This clone appeared a single time. The chain has TRBV24-1 and TRBJ2-3; 8 bases are shared with TRBD1. Germline-derived CDR1 and CDR2 are KGHDR and SFDVKD. The CDR3 sequence is 17 residues long. V shed 2 bases and J 2 bases; nucleotides not matched to a gene: 8. The CDR3 protein is CATSDSPQGASTDTQYF. For the CDR3, the DNA is TGTGCCACCAGTGATTCCCCGCAGGGGGCGTCCACAGATACGCAGTATTTT.

This chain joins TRBV4-1 and TRBJ2-3; a possible D gene is TRBD2 (6 bases). Germline values: CDR1 MGHRA, CDR2 YSYEKL. The V end lost 2 bases, the J end lost 1 base, and 28 bases lay between the germline ends. The CDR3 length is 21 residues. CDR3 protein: CASSQPRGGRYSSWGTDTQYF. CDR3 in DNA: TGCGCCAGCAGCCAACCGAGGGGAGGCAGGTACAGCTCGTGGGGCACAGATACGCAGTATTTT.

This clone was detected once. Mismatch with germline at one junction end may stem from a read error. This chain connects TRBV5-3 to TRBJ1-1, with D possibly matching TRBD1 (5 bases). TRBV5-3 is filed as an ORF, its function uncertain. CDR3 length: 13 residues. The CDR3 reads CARSLTGETEVFF. The CDR3 nucleotides read TGTGCCAGAAGCCTAACGGGGGAGACTGAAGTTTTCTTT.

The V gene is TRBV2, the J gene TRBJ1-2, with a possible D match to TRBD1 (6 bases). This CDR3 spans 16 amino acids. Trimming shortened V by 2 bases and J by 1 base, and 14 bases separated the two germline ends. CDR1 SNHLY and CDR2 FYNNEI come from the germline V gene. The CDR3 loop reads CASSEFATGNNYGYTF. CDR3 nucleotide sequence: TGTGCCAGCAGTGAATTCGCGACAGGCAATAACTATGGCTACACCTTC.

The chain couples TRBV5-1 to TRBJ1-5, with 10 positions matching TRBD1. CDR1 is SGHRS and CDR2 is YFSETQ in the germline V gene. The junction had 2 bases not matched to a gene; V was cut back by 4 bases and J by 4 bases. This CDR3 has 14 residues. The CDR3 loop reads CASSQGQGNQPQHF. CDR3 DNA: TGCGCCAGCAGCCAGGGACAGGGGAATCAGCCCCAGCATTTT. Looking up the rest from reference TRBV5-1 and TRBJ1-5 gives the full variable domain: KAGVTQTPRYLIKTRGQQVTLSCSPISGHRSVSWYQQTPGQGLQFLFEYFSETQRNKGNFPGRFSGRQFSNSRSEMNVSTLELGDSALYLCASSQGQGNQPQHFGDGTRLSIL.

This chain connects TRBV5-1 to TRBJ1-3; a weak D match, TRBD1 (5 bases). V lost 4 bases to trimming and J lost 1 base, with 15 bases between them. The CDR3 has 16 residues. The germline V gene has CDR1 SGHRS and CDR2 YFSETQ. The CDR3 protein is CASSSPTPGSGNTIYF. Here the CDR3 DNA reads TGCGCCAGCAGCAGCCCGACCCCAGGGTCTGGAAACACCATATATTTT.

The chain links TRBV5-4 to TRBJ2-2; TRBD1 matches at 11 bases. The V and J ends lost 4 bases and 5 bases, in that order; junction bases with no gene match: 7. The CDR3 runs to 16 residues. Germline V gives CDR1 SGHNT, CDR2 YYREEE (reference sequence). CDR3 DNA sequence: TGTGCCAGCAGCCCCAGGGACAGGGGGTTGACCGGGGAGCTGTTTTTT. Translating it yields CASSPRDRGLTGELFF. Full variable domain (rest looked up from reference TRBV5-4 and TRBJ2-2): ETGVTQSPTHLIKTRGQQVTLRCSSQSGHNTVSWYQQALGQGPQFIFQYYREEENGRGNFPPRFSGLQFPNYSSELNVNALELDDSALYLCASSPRDRGLTGELFFGEGSRLTVL.

The chain couples TRBV5-1 to TRBJ1-1, with D possibly being TRBD1 (5 bases). This CDR3 spans 15 amino acids. CDR1 is SGHRS, CDR2 YFSETQ, per germline. V shed 1 base and J shed 3 bases, with 13 bases lying between them. CDR3 nucleotides: TGCGCCAGCAGCTTGTTTGGGGGGTCGCACACTGAAGCTTTCTTT. This translates into CASSLFGGSHTEAFF.

The chain is built from TRBV9 and TRBJ2-3; D gene unclear. The CDR3 contains 13 residues. Trimming removed 4 bases from V and 5 bases from J, with 11 bases in between. The germline V gene encodes CDR1 SGDLS and CDR2 YYNGEE. Written as DNA, the CDR3 is TGTGCCAGCAGCCCGAGCCAAGTAGATACGCAGTATTTT. It codes for CASSPSQVDTQYF. Together with reference TRBV9 and TRBJ2-3, the CDR3 gives the full variable domain: DSGVTQTPKHLITATGQRVTLRCSPRSGDLSVYWYQQSLDQGLQFLIQYYNGEERAKGNILERFSAQQFPDLHSELNLSSLELGDSALYFCASSPSQVDTQYFGPGTRLTVL.

This chain uses TRBV19 with TRBJ1-1; 7 bases align to TRBD1. The CDR3 spans 13 residues. Germline CDR1 reads LNHDA; CDR2 reads SQIVND (reference sequence). V shed 10 bases and J 4 bases; nucleotides not matched to a gene: 9. CDR3 region: CATQSQGGTEAFF. CDR3 nucleotide sequence: TGTGCCACCCAGTCGCAGGGGGGCACTGAAGCTTTCTTT.

The chain employs TRBV6-5 and TRBJ2-1; 11 bases are a match to TRBD2. Germline lookup yields CDR1 MNHEY and CDR2 SVGAGI. V shed 2 bases and J 6 bases; nucleotides not matched to a gene: 3. The CDR3 contains 15 residues. CDR3 DNA sequence: TGTGCCAGCAGTTACAGTCTAGCGGGAGGCAATGAGCAGTTCTTC. Translation gives CASSYSLAGGNEQFF.

The rearrangement links TRBV7-9 to TRBJ1-1, with 8 bases fitting TRBD1. Germline values: CDR1 SEHNR, CDR2 FQNEAQ (reference sequence). The CDR3 covers 13 residues. Trimming removed 3 bases from V and 5 bases from J; junction bases left unmatched: 2. CDR3 bases: TGTGCCAGCAGCTTTACAGGGGGGACTGAAGCTTTCTTT. This sequence encodes CASSFTGGTEAFF.